This record looks at one T cell receptor beta chain sequence and its context. No antigen is known for it. CDR1 is SGHRS and CDR2 is YFSETQ in the germline V gene. CDR3 length equals 15 residues. V was pared by 1 base and J by 6 bases, with 9 bases of the junction left unmatched. This sample stems from a study of cytomegalovirus exposure and HLA in healthy donors. Use of 60 Vbeta and 13 Jbeta primers characterized the PCR. The assay was immunoSEQ multiplex PCR, and TCRdb's table has in-frame clones only and misses some. The table lists about 98,000 clones, around 67% of them singletons. Study findings and constraints: As confirmed in vitro, a few CMV-associated chains were specific for CMV antigens. The classifier was said to identify cytomegalovirus status with high specificity and sensitivity.

This sequence was found in a male donor in good health and CMV-seronegative. The sequenced material came from PBMCs. V and J are TRBV5-1 and TRBJ2-7; 8 bases align to TRBD1. CDR3 nucleotide sequence: TGCGCCAGCAGCTTGTCGTCGGCAGGGGGCGGCGAGCAGTACTTC. Encoded protein: CASSLSSAGGGEQYF.